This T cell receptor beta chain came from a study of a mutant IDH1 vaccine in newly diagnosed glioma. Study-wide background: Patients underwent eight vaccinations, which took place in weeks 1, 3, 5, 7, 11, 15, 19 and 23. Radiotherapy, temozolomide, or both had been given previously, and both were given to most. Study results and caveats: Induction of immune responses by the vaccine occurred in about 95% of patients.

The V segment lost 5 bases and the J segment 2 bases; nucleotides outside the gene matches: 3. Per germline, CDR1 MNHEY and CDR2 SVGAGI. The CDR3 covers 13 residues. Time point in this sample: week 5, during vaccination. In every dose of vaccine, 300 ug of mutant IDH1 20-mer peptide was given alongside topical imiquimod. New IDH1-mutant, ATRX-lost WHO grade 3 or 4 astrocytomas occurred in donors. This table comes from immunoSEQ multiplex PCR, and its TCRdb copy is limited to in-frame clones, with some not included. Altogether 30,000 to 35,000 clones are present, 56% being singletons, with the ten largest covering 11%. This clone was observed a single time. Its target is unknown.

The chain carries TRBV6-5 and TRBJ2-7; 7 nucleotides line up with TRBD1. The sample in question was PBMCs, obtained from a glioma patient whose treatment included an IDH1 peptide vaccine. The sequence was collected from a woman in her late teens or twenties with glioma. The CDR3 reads CASSPDRAYEQYF. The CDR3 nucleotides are TGTGCCAGCAGTCCAGACAGGGCCTACGAGCAGTACTTC.